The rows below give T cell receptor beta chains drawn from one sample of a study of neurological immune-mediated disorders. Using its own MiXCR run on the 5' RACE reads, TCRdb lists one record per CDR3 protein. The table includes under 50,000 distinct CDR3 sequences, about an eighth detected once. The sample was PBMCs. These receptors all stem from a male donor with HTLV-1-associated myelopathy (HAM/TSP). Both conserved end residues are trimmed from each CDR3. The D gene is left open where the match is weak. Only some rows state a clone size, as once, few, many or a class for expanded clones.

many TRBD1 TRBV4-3 ASSDGTGLAANEKLF
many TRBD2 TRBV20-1 STERGGWQETQY
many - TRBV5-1 ASSLFTKSTDTQY
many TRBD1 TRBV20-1 SAYRGNTDTQY
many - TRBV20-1 SASRATNEKLF
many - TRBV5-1 ASSPRTATSGYT
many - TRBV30 AWSTKGGNQPQH
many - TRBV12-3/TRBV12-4 ASSFEGFATNEKLF
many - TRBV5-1 ASSADTGRETEAF
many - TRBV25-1 ASSDHRTPWGYNEQF
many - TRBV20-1 SASDRKRYGYT
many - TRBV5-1 ASMGAVGTDTQY
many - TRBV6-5 ASSYSISRVLGSPLH
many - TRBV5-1 ASSLQGPNTEAF
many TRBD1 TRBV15 ATSREARGSGGKQY
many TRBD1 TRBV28 ASTLNRGSSEAF
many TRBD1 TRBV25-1 ASRQTGGKETQY
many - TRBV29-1 SVNTPRGRDTIY
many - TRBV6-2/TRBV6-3 ASQERGGAVNEQF
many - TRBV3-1 ASSQGGEAVREQY
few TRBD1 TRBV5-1 ASSLGRTGGNTDTQY
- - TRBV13 ASSFYICSATKTSGETQY
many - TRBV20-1 SVPAAQKNTEAF
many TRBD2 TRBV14 ASSQDGTSGYREQY